One sample yielded the 20 T cell receptor beta chains listed below, sequenced in a study of technical replicates of blood from several donors listed by TCRdb under 2017. Receptor amplification or capture employed the immunoSEQ multiplex PCR assay. TCRdb took this table from immuneACCESS and kept in-frame rearrangements with V and J called. Such tables lack part of the clones; where checked against another copy, unresolved V genes explain under half of the gap, and the rest is unexplained. Here the sample has almost 70,000 clones; 92% occur a single time. The top ten clonotypes cover about 0.4% of the sample. Sequenced input: T cells isolated from PBMCs. The receptors originated from a human donor in good health.

The rearrangement joins TRBV10-3 to TRBJ2-5; 9 nucleotides match TRBD1. Trimming cost V 2 bases and J 5 bases; bases outside gene matches: 0. CDR1 ENHRY and CDR2 SYGVKD come from the germline V gene. The CDR3 is 13 amino acids. CDR3 in DNA: TGTGCCATCAGTGAGGACAGGGGGGAGACCCAGTACTTC. Amino acids: CAISEDRGETQYF.

This rearrangement joins TRBV11-3 to TRBJ1-1, with a possible D match to TRBD1 (6 bases). Germline CDR1 reads SGHNT; CDR2 reads YENEEA. This CDR3 is 16 amino acids long. V was cut by 4 bases and J by 1 base, with 16 bases left in between. CDR3 sequence reads: CASSSLEGGKNTEAFF. CDR3 sequence (DNA): TGTGCCAGCAGCTCTTTGGAGGGGGGGAAGAACACTGAAGCTTTCTTT. The whole variable domain, filled in from reference TRBV11-3 and TRBJ1-1, reads EAGVVQSPRYKIIEKKQPVAFWCNPISGHNTLYWYLQNLGQGPELLIRYENEEAVDDSQLPKDRFSAERLKGVDSTLKIQPAELGDSAVYLCASSSLEGGKNTEAFFGQGTRLTVV.

To note about this clone: The junction departs from germline at one end; a sequencing error may be responsible. The chain combines TRBV5-1 with TRBJ2-1; D gene unclear. The CDR3 runs 13 residues. The germline V gene encodes CDR1 SGHRS and CDR2 YFSETQ. The CDR3 DNA sequence: TGCGCCAGCAGCTTGGCCTCCTACGATGAGCAGTTCTTC. Translating it yields CASSLASYDEQFF.

The sample holds a few counts of this clone. CDR3 sequence reads: CASPGYMNTEAFF. In nucleotides, the CDR3 is TGTGCCAGCCCCGGGTACATGAACACTGAAGCTTTCTTT. The chain carries TRBV2 and TRBJ1-1; no definite D call. The CDR3 totals 13 residues. Trimming stripped 8 bases from V and 0 bases from J, with 10 bases between. The germline V gene has CDR1 SNHLY and CDR2 FYNNEI.

This clone was detected only a few times. The gene calls are TRBV7-9 and TRBJ1-2; 8 nucleotides agree with TRBD1. V gave up 5 bases and J gave up 5 bases; unmatched junction bases: 4. The CDR3 loop spans 13 amino acids. The germline V gene has CDR1 SEHNR and CDR2 FQNEAQ (reference sequence). The CDR3 bases are TGTGCCAGCAGCCTGGGACAGGTGTATGGCTACACCTTC. This sequence encodes CASSLGQVYGYTF.

The table lists this clone with a count of one. The rearrangement links TRBV6-5 to TRBJ2-1, with D tentatively TRBD1 (6 bases). This CDR3 has 13 amino acids. Germline V gives CDR1 MNHEY, CDR2 SVGAGI. V dropped 4 bases and J dropped 5 bases, with 9 bases sitting between them. This chain's CDR3 is CASSSPGDNEQFF. DNA for the CDR3: TGTGCCAGCAGTTCTCCAGGGGACAATGAGCAGTTCTTC.

The chain uses TRBV11-1 and TRBJ2-7; D perhaps matches TRBD1 (5 bases). Trimming shortened V by 6 bases and J by 3 bases, and 9 bases separated the two germline ends. From germline, CDR1 is SGHAT and CDR2 FQDESV (reference sequence). The CDR3 is 12 residues long. The CDR3 here is CASRGAFYEQYF. CDR3 nucleotides: TGTGCCAGCAGAGGGGCCTTCTACGAGCAGTACTTC.

The chain combines TRBV7-9 with TRBJ1-5; D gene unclear. There are 14 residues in the CDR3. Trimming took 2 bases from V and 4 from J, leaving 9 bases between them. The germline V gene has CDR1 SEHNR and CDR2 FQNEAQ (reference sequence). The CDR3 region is CASSLSLRNQPQHF. For the CDR3, the DNA is TGTGCCAGCAGCTTATCCCTGCGGAATCAGCCCCAGCATTTT.

This sequence joins TRBV6-6 and TRBJ2-2; 9 bases map to TRBD1. Germline V gene data show CDR1 as MNHNY and CDR2 as SVGAGI (reference sequence). V was clipped by 2 bases and J by 4 bases; unmatched bases: 5. The CDR3 loop spans 16 amino acids. CDR3 sequence (DNA): TGTGCCAGCAGTTACGCACAGGGGGCTACCACCGGGGAGCTGTTTTTT. It translates to CASSYAQGATTGELFF.

The J gene is TRBJ1-2, the V gene TRBV13, with D possibly matching TRBD1 (6 bases). The CDR3 extends over 15 amino acids. The germline V and J ends were trimmed by 3 bases and 4 bases, with 15 bases remaining between them. Germline V gene data show CDR1 as PRHDT and CDR2 as FYEKMQ (reference sequence). The CDR3 sequence: CASSLYRDSVYGYTF. In DNA form, the CDR3 reads TGTGCCAGCAGCTTGTACAGGGATAGTGTCTATGGCTACACCTTC.

The chain recombines TRBV29-1 with TRBJ1-2; D may be TRBD1 (5 bases). V gave up 2 bases and J gave up 2 bases, with 12 bases separating them. The CDR3 contains 14 residues. In germline, CDR1 is SQVTM, CDR2 ANQGSEA. CDR3 nucleotides: TGCAGCGTTGAAACTCAGGGAAAAAACTATGGCTACACCTTC. It translates to CSVETQGKNYGYTF.

This chain uses TRBV7-9 with TRBJ1-3, with D possibly being TRBD1 (5 bases). The V gene lost 3 bases and the J gene lost 0 bases, with 6 bases spanning the gap. Germline CDR1 SEHNR, CDR2 FQNEAQ (reference sequence). There are 14 residues in the CDR3. The CDR3 here is CASSFDSSGNTIYF. In DNA form, the CDR3 reads TGTGCCAGCAGCTTTGACAGCTCTGGAAACACCATATATTTT.

The rearrangement links TRBV9 to TRBJ2-3, with D uncertain. The V end lost 3 bases, the J end lost 0 bases, and 8 bases lay between the germline ends. The CDR3 covers 14 residues. Germline assignment: CDR1 SGDLS and CDR2 YYNGEE. CDR3 residues: CASSATGSTDTQYF. DNA for the CDR3: TGTGCCAGCAGCGCGACCGGGAGCACAGATACGCAGTATTTT.

V usage is TRBV27 and J usage is TRBJ2-4, with a tentative D call TRBD1 (6 bases). The CDR3 runs 13 residues. The germline V and J ends were trimmed by 6 bases and 6 bases, with 12 bases remaining between them. Germline V CDR1 and CDR2: MNHEY, SMNVEV (reference sequence). CDR3 sequence (DNA): TGTGCCAGCAGACCTACAGGGTCAAACATTCAGTACTTC. Amino acids: CASRPTGSNIQYF.

The chain links TRBV27 to TRBJ1-2, with 9 bases matching TRBD1. Germline CDR1 MNHEY, CDR2 SMNVEV (reference sequence). The ends lost 5 bases at V and 8 bases at J; junction bases unmatched: 6. The CDR3 consists of 13 residues. DNA of the CDR3: TGTGCCAGCAGTCTCCGACAGGGGGTCGGCTACACCTTC. The encoded protein is CASSLRQGVGYTF.

This clone showed up just a few times. This sequence joins TRBV19 and TRBJ1-1; TRBD1 might be the D (6 bases). This CDR3 is 13 amino acids long. Deletions cut 5 bases from V and 2 bases from J, with 9 bases between. Germline V gene lookup returns CDR1 LNHDA and CDR2 SQIVND (reference sequence). CDR3 in amino acids: CASSARGNTEAFF. The CDR3 DNA follows: TGTGCCAGTAGTGCCAGGGGTAACACTGAAGCTTTCTTT.

The chain employs TRBV18 and TRBJ1-5; no reliable D call. Between the trimmed V and J ends, which lost 6 bases and 6 bases, there was a span of 15 bases. Germline V CDR1 and CDR2: KGHSH, LQKENI. The CDR3 runs to 14 residues. CDR3 sequence (DNA): TGTGCCAGCTCGCAAACTGAAACCGCTCAGCCCCAGCATTTT. Its translation is CASSQTETAQPQHF.

The J gene is TRBJ2-1, the V gene TRBV7-2; 9 bases map to TRBD2. The V segment lost 6 bases and the J segment 9 bases; nucleotides outside the gene matches: 12. Germline assignment: CDR1 SGHTA and CDR2 FQGNSA. This CDR3 region has 15 residues. The CDR3 region is CASSPSGLATSEQFF. In DNA form, the CDR3 reads TGTGCCAGCAGTCCTTCAGGACTAGCGACCAGTGAGCAGTTCTTC.

The chain links TRBV29-1 to TRBJ1-1; weak D call: TRBD1 (5 bases). The germline V gene encodes CDR1 SQVTM and CDR2 ANQGSEA. The CDR3 spans 12 residues. Deletions cut 7 bases from V and 1 base from J, with 10 bases between. The CDR3 DNA reads as TGCAGCGCCGGACAAAAGAACACTGAAGCTTTCTTT. Translated: CSAGQKNTEAFF.

This chain links TRBV18 with TRBJ2-3; D is perhaps TRBD1 (5 bases). V was pared by 7 bases and J by 0 bases, with 14 bases between. This CDR3 spans 15 amino acids. In germline, CDR1 is KGHSH, CDR2 LQKENI. CDR3 nucleotide sequence: TGTGCCAGCTTCTTTGACAGAATTAGCACAGATACGCAGTATTTT. Its translation: CASFFDRISTDTQYF.